The table lists the clone carrying this T cell receptor (beta chain) with a few counts. Spiked synthetic TCR analogs estimated absolute template abundance per PCR. Method: immunoSEQ multiplex PCR; TCRdb's copy keeps in-frame clones and lacks some. The table lists about 51,000 clones, 86% of them singletons, with roughly 20% in the top ten. The time point is: pretreatment peripheral blood. This record belongs to a study of PD-L1 blockade in urothelial cancer. Study details: Individuals in the cohort had been given 0 to 3 earlier chemotherapy regimens. There were a median of approximately 150,000 T cells in blood samples.

CDR1 and CDR2 (germline): SGHRS, YFSETQ. The V gene lost 4 bases and the J gene lost 0 bases, with 20 bases spanning the gap. This CDR3 comprises 17 residues. V gene TRBV5-1 combines with J gene TRBJ2-7, with D tentatively TRBD1 (8 bases). The clonotype comes from a man aged 55 to 70 with urothelial cancer. This material consisted of PBMCs, taken around atezolizumab (anti-PD-L1) treatment. CDR3 region: CASSDGRGTGSSYEQYF. The CDR3 DNA sequence: TGCGCCAGCAGCGATGGGAGGGGGACAGGTAGCTCCTACGAGCAGTACTTC. The full variable domain, its missing parts supplied by reference TRBV5-1 and TRBJ2-7, is KAGVTQTPRYLIKTRGQQVTLSCSPISGHRSVSWYQQTPGQGLQFLFEYFSETQRNKGNFPGRFSGRQFSNSRSEMNVSTLELGDSALYLCASSDGRGTGSSYEQYFGPGTRLTVT.